This T cell receptor beta chain stems from a study of blood T cell repertoires in COVID-19. Across the whole study: COVID-19 samples from acute and convalescent phases originated in the United States, Italy and Spain.

Only in-frame clones appear in the TCRdb table, and some are missing; sequencing was by immunoSEQ multiplex PCR. The table lists a few hundred thousand clones, more than 70% of them singletons. Unmatched junction bases numbered 10, after V lost 6 bases and J lost 6 bases. This CDR3 is built from 15 residues. Germline V lookup: CDR1 KGHSH, CDR2 LQKENI. While infection was still active, Seattle patients were enrolled and then followed longitudinally. The source of this sequence is a woman between 25 and 40 years old with COVID-19, enrolled during active disease. The chain employs TRBV18 and TRBJ2-2; 7 bases line up with TRBD1. The sequenced sample consisted of peripheral blood. The CDR3 region has the DNA TGTGCCAGCTCCTTTTCAACAGGGGAAGCCGGGGAGCTGTTTTTT. Translating it yields CASSFSTGEAGELFF.